In its sample, the clone carrying this T cell receptor (beta chain) was seen a few times. The antigen is not known. A single record per CDR3 protein comes from TCRdb applying MiXCR to the reads. The sample shows around 540,000 distinct CDR3 sequences, about 33% of them seen only once. Germline V gene sequence: CDR1 SGHTA, CDR2 FQGNSA. The CDR3 runs to 14 residues. V lost 3 bases to trimming and J lost 3 bases, with 9 bases between them. This record comes from a study of T cell repertoires in cytomegalovirus infection. Whole-study results and caveats: CMV-specific TCR beta clonotypes restricted by HLA-C dominated the ex vivo response.

This receptor was taken from a human donor in good health (CMV status not recorded). Some clones in this sample may be carry-over from other donors' samples. The chain recombines TRBV7-2 with TRBJ2-1; D call uncertain. Sequencing used cultured PBMCs, obtained from culture after CMV antigen stimulation. CDR3 protein: CASSFPGGYNEQFF. DNA of the CDR3: TGTGCCAGCAGCTTTCCTGGCGGCTACAATGAGCAGTTCTTC.